A single sample gave rise to the 26 T cell receptor beta chains below, sequenced in a study of T cells in localized non-small cell lung cancer. This table comes from immunoSEQ multiplex PCR, and its TCRdb copy is limited to in-frame clones, with some not included. This table holds about 35,000 clones, 85% to 95% found once. Here the sequenced sample was peripheral blood mononuclear cells, taken before any cancer treatment. The receptors originated from a female donor aged 60 or older with stage II lung adenocarcinoma.

Here the CDR3 DNA reads TGTGCCAGCAGCTTGGTAACAGTTAATGAAAAACTGTTTTTT. Translating it yields CASSLVTVNEKLFF. The chain joins TRBV5-6 to TRBJ1-4; D is ambiguous. V lost 0 bases and J 4 bases, leaving 7 bases between the germline ends. This CDR3 comprises 14 residues. CDR1 and CDR2 from the germline V gene are SGHDT and YYEEEE. Filled out from reference TRBV5-6 and TRBJ1-4, the complete variable domain reads DAGVTQSPTHLIKTRGQQVTLRCSPKSGHDTVSWYQQALGQGPQFIFQYYEEEERQRGNFPDRFSGHQFPNYSSELNVNALLLGDSALYLCASSLVTVNEKLFFGSGTQLSVL.

The V gene is TRBV28, the J gene TRBJ1-5; D is unclear. Deletions cut 4 bases from V and 9 bases from J, with 16 bases between. CDR1 is MDHEN, CDR2 SYDVKM, per germline. The CDR3 loop spans 14 amino acids. The CDR3 loop reads CASSSYDGLRPQHF. The CDR3 DNA reads TGTGCCAGCAGTTCCTACGATGGGCTTCGGCCCCAGCATTTT. Full variable domain (rest looked up from reference TRBV28 and TRBJ1-5): DVKVTQSSRYLVKRTGEKVFLECVQDMDHENMFWYRQDPGLGLRLIYFSYDVKMKEKGDIPEGYSVSREKKERFSLILESASTNQTSMYLCASSSYDGLRPQHFGDGTRLSIL.

The chain uses TRBV2 and TRBJ2-3, with a weak D call TRBD2 (6 bases). Germline V gene data show CDR1 as SNHLY and CDR2 as FYNNEI. Trimming cost V 8 bases and J 0 bases, with 12 bases left between them. The CDR3 sequence is 14 residues long. As DNA, the CDR3 is TGTGCCAGCGGGCGGGAAACTAGCACAGATACGCAGTATTTT. Amino acid sequence: CASGRETSTDTQYF.

The chain is built from TRBV11-2 and TRBJ2-7, with D uncertain. The CDR3 consists of 15 residues. Trimming shortened V by 0 bases and J by 0 bases, and 9 bases separated the two germline ends. Germline CDR1 SGHAT, CDR2 FQNNGV. CDR3 loop: CASSLDLPLSYEQYF. As DNA, the CDR3 is TGTGCCAGCAGCTTAGATCTACCCCTCTCCTACGAGCAGTACTTC.

J is TRBJ2-1 and V is TRBV27; no clear D. Deletions cut 4 bases from V and 8 bases from J, with 12 bases between. This CDR3 has 13 residues. CDR1 is MNHEY, CDR2 SMNVEV, per germline (reference sequence). CDR3 DNA: TGTGCCAGCAGTTACTCCTCACGGCATGAGCAGTTCTTC. This codes for CASSYSSRHEQFF.

The V and J genes are TRBV27 and TRBJ2-1; 7 bases map to TRBD2. J gave up 3 bases and V 10 bases, and 12 bases lay outside the gene matches. CDR1 is MNHEY and CDR2 is SMNVEV in the germline V gene (reference sequence). The CDR3 totals 15 residues. This CDR3 is CAISPTLAVYNEQFF. The CDR3 nucleotides are TGTGCCATCTCGCCCACCCTAGCGGTCTACAATGAGCAGTTCTTC.

This chain joins TRBV5-8 and TRBJ2-2; D is possibly TRBD2 (5 bases). V lost 4 bases, J lost 6 bases, and 13 bases lay in between. CDR1 and CDR2 (germline): SGHTS, YDEGEE. This CDR3 comprises 14 residues. CDR3 amino acids: CASSNLRGSGELFF. The DNA for the CDR3 is TGTGCCAGCAGCAACCTACGGGGTTCCGGGGAGCTGTTTTTT.

Worth noting for this clone: The junction departs from germline at one end; a sequencing error may be responsible. The chain recombines TRBV9 with TRBJ1-4; possible D gene TRBD1, 6 bases. This CDR3 is 13 amino acids long. Germline CDR1 and CDR2: SGDLS and YYNGEE. As DNA, the CDR3 is TGTGCCAGCAGCGTTAGCCCCCGGGACACAGTAATTTTT. It specifies CASSVSPRDTVIF.

In DNA, the CDR3 is TGTGCCAGTAGTATAGGCTCGGATCAGCCCCAGCATTTT. Its protein product is CASSIGSDQPQHF. The rearrangement joins TRBV19 to TRBJ1-5; D is unresolved. Between the trimmed V and J ends, which lost 1 base and 5 bases, there was a span of 6 bases. Germline CDR1 reads LNHDA; CDR2 reads SQIVND (reference sequence). This CDR3 comprises 13 residues.

This clone came up a few times. The chain uses TRBV5-1 and TRBJ2-7; D is unclear. The length of the CDR3 is 14 residues. Germline V gene lookup returns CDR1 SGHRS and CDR2 YFSETQ. Trimming took off 0 bases at V and 2 bases at J, with 9 bases between the two ends. CDR3 loop: CASSLGQQTYEQYF. The CDR3 coding sequence is TGCGCCAGCAGCTTGGGACAACAGACCTACGAGCAGTACTTC. Based on the CDR3 plus reference TRBV5-1 and TRBJ2-7, the full variable domain is KAGVTQTPRYLIKTRGQQVTLSCSPISGHRSVSWYQQTPGQGLQFLFEYFSETQRNKGNFPGRFSGRQFSNSRSEMNVSTLELGDSALYLCASSLGQQTYEQYFGPGTRLTVT.

The DNA of the CDR3 is TGTGCCAGCAGCCCGGGACAGGGCGTCAACGAGCAGTACTTC. Translating it yields CASSPGQGVNEQYF. The chain employs TRBV7-7 and TRBJ2-7, with 9 bases aligning to TRBD1. CDR3 size: 14 residues. V shed 5 bases, J shed 5 bases, and the junction held 7 bases outside the gene matches. The V gene's germline CDR1 is SSHAT and CDR2 FNYEAQ (reference sequence).

The chain combines TRBV7-2 with TRBJ2-7, with 9 nucleotides matching TRBD2. Germline CDR1 SGHTA, CDR2 FQGNSA. Trimming removed 3 bases from V and 2 bases from J; junction bases left unmatched: 2. CDR3 length: 14 residues. CDR3 residues: CASSFSGRPYEQYF. Here the CDR3 DNA reads TGTGCCAGCAGCTTCAGCGGGAGGCCCTACGAGCAGTACTTC.

V gene TRBV29-1 combines with J gene TRBJ2-5; 8 bases line up with TRBD2. Trimming took 6 bases from V and 1 from J; bases not matched to a gene: 7. Germline-derived CDR1 and CDR2 are SQVTM and ANQGSEA. CDR3 length: 14 amino acids. The CDR3 protein is CSVLTSGVQETQYF. CDR3 DNA sequence: TGCAGCGTGCTTACTAGCGGAGTCCAAGAGACCCAGTACTTC. Combining the CDR3 with reference TRBV29-1 and TRBJ2-5 gives the whole variable domain SAVISQKPSRDICQRGTSLTIQCQVDSQVTMMFWYRQQPGQSLTLIATANQGSEATYESGFVIDKFPISRPNLTFSTLTVSNMSPEDSSIYLCSVLTSGVQETQYFGPGTRLLVL.

The V gene is TRBV9, the J gene TRBJ2-2; 7 nucleotides align to TRBD1. V shed 7 bases and J 1 base; nucleotides not matched to a gene: 4. Germline CDR1 SGDLS, CDR2 YYNGEE. The CDR3 sequence is 14 residues long. This CDR3 reads CASGWTGNTGELFF. In DNA form, the CDR3 reads TGTGCCAGCGGGTGGACAGGGAACACCGGGGAGCTGTTTTTT.

This chain links TRBV18 with TRBJ2-7; either TRBD1 or TRBD2 may fit D (5 bases each). The CDR3 spans 16 residues. Trimming took 3 bases from V and 2 from J, leaving 17 bases between them. Germline V gene lookup returns CDR1 KGHSH and CDR2 LQKENI. CDR3 coding DNA: TGTGCCAGCTCACCCACTCCGGGACGGGGAACCTACGAGCAGTACTTC. It encodes CASSPTPGRGTYEQYF.

CDR3: CATVYNEQFF. CDR3 coding DNA: TGTGCCACCGTCTACAATGAGCAGTTCTTC. This sequence joins TRBV28 and TRBJ2-1; unclear D gene. This CDR3 spans 10 amino acids. The V end lost 10 bases, the J end lost 3 bases, and 4 bases lay between the germline ends. Germline V CDR1 and CDR2: MDHEN, SYDVKM.

The rearrangement uses TRBV7-2 and TRBJ1-1, with D unclear. The ends were cut back, 3 bases at V and 2 bases at J, with 7 bases in the middle. CDR1 and CDR2 from the germline V gene are SGHTA and FQGNSA. The CDR3 runs 13 residues. As DNA, the CDR3 is TGTGCCAGCAGCTTCCGGGGAAACACTGAAGCTTTCTTT. Its protein is CASSFRGNTEAFF. The full variable domain, completed using reference TRBV7-2 and TRBJ1-1, is GAGVSQSPSNKVTEKGKDVELRCDPISGHTALYWYRQSLGQGLEFLIYFQGNSAPDKSGLPSDRFSAERTGGSVSTLTIQRTQQEDSAVYLCASSFRGNTEAFFGQGTRLTVV.

V is TRBV27 and J is TRBJ1-1, with a weak D call TRBD1 (5 bases). The germline CDR1 and CDR2 sequences are MNHEY and SMNVEV (reference sequence). The V gene lost 5 bases and the J gene lost 8 bases, with 9 bases spanning the gap. There are 11 residues in the CDR3. CDR3 coding DNA: TGTGCCAGCAGTACCCAGGGAGAAGCTTTCTTT. Protein product: CASSTQGEAFF.

This clone was recorded only once. The chain has TRBV18 and TRBJ2-7; TRBD2 might be the D (5 bases). This CDR3 has 14 amino acids. V was trimmed by 0 bases and J by 4 bases, leaving 10 bases between them. Per germline, CDR1 KGHSH and CDR2 LQKENI. This CDR3 reads CASSPPSVAYEQYF. The CDR3 region has the DNA TGTGCCAGCTCACCACCGAGCGTAGCGTACGAGCAGTACTTC.

The rearrangement joins TRBV11-3 to TRBJ2-3; D gene unclear. Germline V lookup: CDR1 SGHNT, CDR2 YENEEA. This CDR3 spans 15 amino acids. Trimming removed 1 base at V and 1 base at J, with 9 bases between. Written as DNA, the CDR3 is TGTGCCAGCAGCTTAGGGCGAGCTGGCACAGATACGCAGTATTTT. This sequence encodes CASSLGRAGTDTQYF.

This rearrangement joins TRBV9 to TRBJ1-1, with D possibly matching TRBD1 (5 bases). Germline V CDR1 and CDR2: SGDLS, YYNGEE. This CDR3 comprises 13 residues. With 3 bases removed from V and 6 bases from J, the gap between germline ends came to 12 bases. CDR3 bases: TGTGCCAGCAGCGAAACATTAGGGGCTGAAGCTTTCTTT. It translates to CASSETLGAEAFF.

The chain uses TRBV29-1 and TRBJ1-4; TRBD1 might be the D (6 bases). The germline gives CDR1 SQVTM, CDR2 ANQGSEA. V was pared by 4 bases and J by 5 bases, with 11 bases between. The CDR3 spans 13 residues. CDR3 DNA sequence: TGCAGCGTTGGTTGGGGGCGAAATGAAAAACTGTTTTTT. Its protein product is CSVGWGRNEKLFF.

The V and J genes are TRBV28 and TRBJ2-4; D is perhaps TRBD1 (5 bases). V was cut by 6 bases and J by 9 bases, with 12 bases left in between. The CDR3 runs 12 residues. Germline V CDR1 and CDR2: MDHEN, SYDVKM. The CDR3, as DNA: TGTGCCAGCAGCGGTAGGGGTTTCATTCAGTACTTC. Translation: CASSGRGFIQYF.

The V and J genes are TRBV4-2 and TRBJ2-5; no clear D. V lost 0 bases and J lost 5, with 16 bases in between. The CDR3 length is 16 residues. Germline V gene data show CDR1 as LGHNA and CDR2 as YNFKEQ. In DNA form, the CDR3 reads TGTGCCAGCAGCCAAGAAAACGGCTTAACGGCGGAGACCCAGTACTTC. It translates to CASSQENGLTAETQYF.

The rearrangement uses TRBV6-1 and TRBJ2-2, with no clear D. CDR1 and CDR2 from the germline V gene are MNHNS and SASEGT. Trimming cost V 0 bases and J 3 bases, with 5 bases left between them. The CDR3 totals 14 residues. The CDR3 reads CASSEAGYTGELFF. CDR3 nucleotides: TGTGCCAGCAGTGAAGCAGGATACACCGGGGAGCTGTTTTTT.

J is TRBJ1-4 and V is TRBV7-2; D is undetermined. Germline V lookup: CDR1 SGHTA, CDR2 FQGNSA. Between the trimmed V and J ends, which lost 6 bases and 2 bases, there was a span of 16 bases. CDR3 length: 16 residues. CDR3 region: CASSQPAGGTNEKLFF. CDR3 nucleotides: TGTGCCAGCAGTCAACCGGCGGGAGGGACTAATGAAAAACTGTTTTTT. Complete variable domain (other parts from reference TRBV7-2 and TRBJ1-4): GAGVSQSPSNKVTEKGKDVELRCDPISGHTALYWYRQSLGQGLEFLIYFQGNSAPDKSGLPSDRFSAERTGGSVSTLTIQRTQQEDSAVYLCASSQPAGGTNEKLFFGSGTQLSVL.